Listed below are T cell receptor beta chains from one sample, sequenced in a study of blood T cell repertoires in COVID-19. The table came from immunoSEQ multiplex PCR; TCRdb's copy has only in-frame clones and leaves some out. The sample contains 300,000 to 350,000 clones, roughly 87% of which appear only once. The sequenced sample consisted of PBMCs or T cells enriched from blood (not recorded which). The receptors were sampled from a woman aged 18-29 years who had recovered from COVID-19. The CDR3 runs from the conserved cysteine through the conserved F or W. Fields, in order: V gene, J gene, CDR3 protein.

v_gene: TRBV9; j_gene: TRBJ2-3; CDR3aa: CASSVGLAGARTDTQYF
v_gene: TRBV4-2; j_gene: TRBJ1-1; CDR3aa: CASSQDGADRGKTEAFF
v_gene: TRBV19; j_gene: TRBJ1-1; CDR3aa: CASSIVQGGTEAFF
v_gene: TRBV7-8; j_gene: TRBJ2-1; CDR3aa: CASSLAATREQFF
v_gene: TRBV5-8; j_gene: TRBJ2-1; CDR3aa: CASRGRDPSYNEQFF
v_gene: TRBV6-5; j_gene: TRBJ1-2; CDR3aa: CASKGLRGSNYGYTF
v_gene: TRBV2; j_gene: TRBJ1-5; CDR3aa: CASTTGQLINQPQHF
v_gene: TRBV25-1; j_gene: TRBJ2-1; CDR3aa: CASSESRGPGGEQFF
v_gene: TRBV4-1; j_gene: TRBJ1-2; CDR3aa: CASSQDPRVNYGYTF
v_gene: TRBV4-1; j_gene: TRBJ1-3; CDR3aa: CASSQASGRSGNTIYF
v_gene: TRBV9; j_gene: TRBJ1-2; CDR3aa: CASSVSTGGVYGYTF
v_gene: TRBV5-1; j_gene: TRBJ2-7; CDR3aa: CASSPVEGGNEQYF
v_gene: TRBV11-2; j_gene: TRBJ2-1; CDR3aa: CASSLRGSGGGEQFF
v_gene: TRBV6-5; j_gene: TRBJ2-7; CDR3aa: CASRRQGDYEQYF
v_gene: TRBV29-1; j_gene: TRBJ2-5; CDR3aa: CSWGDYQETQYF
v_gene: TRBV18; j_gene: TRBJ2-7; CDR3aa: CASSPGTADYEQYF
v_gene: TRBV29-1; j_gene: TRBJ1-1; CDR3aa: CSVLDMSLAFF
v_gene: TRBV18; j_gene: TRBJ2-7; CDR3aa: CASSLGQGSSYEQYF
v_gene: TRBV11-2; j_gene: TRBJ1-5; CDR3aa: CASSTGGQGAGQPQHF
v_gene: TRBV19; j_gene: TRBJ1-2; CDR3aa: CASSIRRDSIYGYTF
v_gene: TRBV7-9; j_gene: TRBJ2-3; CDR3aa: CASSLVMGGPDTQYF
v_gene: TRBV18; j_gene: TRBJ2-7; CDR3aa: CASSPPGTGHYEQYF
v_gene: TRBV19; j_gene: TRBJ1-4; CDR3aa: CASTGTGYEKLFF
v_gene: TRBV4-1; j_gene: TRBJ2-6; CDR3aa: CASSQGGGPSGANVLTF
v_gene: TRBV12-3/TRBV12-4; j_gene: TRBJ1-4; CDR3aa: CASTTGPTEKLFF
v_gene: TRBV4-3; j_gene: TRBJ2-2; CDR3aa: CASSRGPQGASGELFF
v_gene: TRBV19; j_gene: TRBJ2-7; CDR3aa: CASSPIDRGYEQYF
v_gene: TRBV29-1; j_gene: TRBJ2-7; CDR3aa: CSAATLRNEQYF